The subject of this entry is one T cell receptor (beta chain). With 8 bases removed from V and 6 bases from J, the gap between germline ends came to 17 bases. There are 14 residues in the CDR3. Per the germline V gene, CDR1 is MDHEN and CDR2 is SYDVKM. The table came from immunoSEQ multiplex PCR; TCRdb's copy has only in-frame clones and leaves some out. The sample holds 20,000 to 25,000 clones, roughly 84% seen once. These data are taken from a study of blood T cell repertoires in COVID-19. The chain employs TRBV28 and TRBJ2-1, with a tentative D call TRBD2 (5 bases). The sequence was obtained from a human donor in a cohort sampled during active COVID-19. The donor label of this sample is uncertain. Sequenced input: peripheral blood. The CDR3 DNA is TGTGCCAGCTGGAGGTCGAGCACGGGCAATGAGCAGTTCTTC. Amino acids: CASWRSSTGNEQFF.